Given below is one T cell receptor beta chain in context. The target antigen is unknown. The data originate from a study of radiotherapy plus CTLA-4 blockade in lung cancer. Study-level points and caveats: Alongside interferon-beta, early blood T cell clone dynamics were reportedly the best predictor of response. Expansion of tumor-derived TCR clones was observed in blood after radiotherapy plus ipilimumab.

Some clones are missing from TCRdb's copy, which holds only in-frame ones; the method was immunoSEQ multiplex PCR. The sample records about 19,000 clones, roughly 83% being singletons. CDR3 size: 15 residues. Trimming left V 4 bases short and J 4 bases short, with 17 bases between. Per the germline V gene, CDR1 is SGHDT and CDR2 is YYEEEE. The V call is TRBV5-6, the J call TRBJ2-5; perhaps TRBD1 as D (5 bases). The clonotype originates from a human donor with non-small cell lung cancer whose response to radiotherapy plus ipilimumab could not be evaluated. Sequences were derived from peripheral blood, sampled from a patient treated with radiotherapy plus ipilimumab. The CDR3 DNA sequence: TGTGCCAGCAGCCCAAGAAGGGGCTGGGGAGAGACCCAGTACTTC. Translated: CASSPRRGWGETQYF.